Presented here are 29 T cell receptor beta chains from one specimen sequenced in a study of vaccination and CD4 T cells after COVID-19. As to treatment: roughly ten-day PBMC culture with coronavirus spike peptide pools or control peptides (ViraFEST assay). These TCRs are of unknown antigen specificity. Sequencing of the DNA from cultured CD4+ T cells was carried out with the Oncomine TCR Beta short-read assay. Via MiXCR, TCRdb re-called the PCR reads, giving one row per CDR3 protein. In the table there are about 14,000 distinct CDR3 sequences, around 60% of which are singletons. Material: CD4+ T cells from blood, cultured in vitro. The receptors stem from a human donor who had recovered from COVID-19.

V is TRBV5-1 and J is TRBJ2-4; a weak D match, TRBD1 (6 bases). CDR1 SGHRS and CDR2 YFSETQ come from the germline V gene. The CDR3 runs 14 residues. Trimming took off 0 bases at V and 8 bases at J, with 12 bases between the two ends. The CDR3: CASSLGQGQDIQYF. The CDR3 DNA is TGCGCCAGCAGCTTGGGGCAGGGGCAAGACATTCAGTACTTC. The full variable domain, rest sourced from reference TRBV5-1 and TRBJ2-4, is KAGVTQTPRYLIKTRGQQVTLSCSPISGHRSVSWYQQTPGQGLQFLFEYFSETQRNKGNFPGRFSGRQFSNSRSEMNVSTLELGDSALYLCASSLGQGQDIQYFGAGTRLSVL.

In this sample, this clonotype turned up a few times. V usage is TRBV21-1 and J usage is TRBJ1-1. TRBV21-1 has pseudogene status. This CDR3 spans 13 amino acids. CDR3 coding DNA: TGTGCCAGCAGCACCGGTAGTAGAACTGAAGCTTTCTTT. Amino acid sequence: CASSTGSRTEAFF.

The chain uses TRBV20-1 and TRBJ2-5, with 12 bases matching TRBD1. This CDR3 spans 14 amino acids. The V gene end was trimmed by 0 bases and the J gene end by 4 bases; junction bases not matched to a gene: 0. CDR1 is DFQATT and CDR2 is SNEGSKA in the germline V gene (reference sequence). The CDR3 sequence: CSAREGQGAETQYF. CDR3 bases: TGCAGTGCTAGAGAGGGACAGGGGGCAGAGACCCAGTACTTC.

This chain joins TRBV7-3 and TRBJ2-2, with 7 bases identical to TRBD2. Germline values: CDR1 SGHTA, CDR2 FQGTGA. V was pared by 0 bases and J by 4 bases, with 5 bases of the junction left unmatched. The CDR3 spans 16 residues. The CDR3 DNA follows: TGTGCCAGCAGCTTAACCAGCGGGGTTCCCACCGGGGAGCTGTTTTTT. This codes for CASSLTSGVPTGELFF.

This clonotype turned up a few times. This rearrangement joins TRBV2 to TRBJ1-5; no reliable D call. CDR1 SNHLY and CDR2 FYNNEI come from the germline V gene. V gave up 3 bases and J gave up 3 bases, with 9 bases separating them. The CDR3 is 14 residues long. In nucleotides, the CDR3 is TGTGCCAGCAGTGACAGGACCTTCAATCAGCCCCAGCATTTT. It yields the protein CASSDRTFNQPQHF.

This clonotype was counted a few times. DNA for the CDR3: TGTGCCAGCAGCCCCACCCCCGGTGTTAGCTATGGCTACACCTTC. The encoded protein is CASSPTPGVSYGYTF. J is TRBJ1-2 and V is TRBV7-2; no clear D gene. The CDR3 has 15 amino acids. Looked up from germline, CDR1 is SGHTA and CDR2 is FQGNSA. The germline V and J ends were trimmed by 5 bases and 4 bases, with 17 bases remaining between them.

In nucleotides, the CDR3 is TGTGCCAGCAGCGCCCGGTTAGATACGCAGTATTTT. It translates to CASSARLDTQYF. The J gene is TRBJ2-3, the V gene TRBV7-9; D gene ambiguous. The V and J ends lost 5 bases and 5 bases respectively, with 8 bases between them. The CDR3 spans 12 residues. CDR1 and CDR2 (germline): SEHNR, FQNEAQ (reference sequence). The entire variable domain, with the rest obtained from reference TRBV7-9 and TRBJ2-3, is as follows: DTGVSQNPRHKITKRGQNVTFRCDPISEHNRLYWYRQTLGQGPEFLTYFQNEAQLEKSRLLSDRFSAERPKGSFSTLEIQRTEQGDSAMYLCASSARLDTQYFGPGTRLTVL.

The rearrangement links TRBV20-1 to TRBJ2-3; TRBD2 matches 7 bases. V shed 3 bases, J shed 2 bases, and the junction held 11 bases outside the gene matches. The CDR3 extends over 16 amino acids. Germline V gene lookup returns CDR1 DFQATT and CDR2 SNEGSKA (reference sequence). CDR3 region: CSASPRETAYTDTQYF. The DNA for the CDR3 is TGCAGTGCTAGCCCGCGGGAGACCGCCTACACAGATACGCAGTATTTT.

The rearrangement links TRBV7-2 to TRBJ1-2; D is unresolved. V was pared by 1 base and J by 4 bases, with 13 bases between. In germline, CDR1 is SGHTA, CDR2 FQGNSA. This CDR3 is built from 15 residues. DNA of the CDR3: TGTGCCAGCAGCTTAGGAACCGTCCCCTCCTATGGCTACACCTTC. Encoded protein: CASSLGTVPSYGYTF.

The V gene is TRBV6-1, the J gene TRBJ1-3; D uncertain. The germline gives CDR1 MNHNS, CDR2 SASEGT. The V end lost 6 bases, the J end lost 2 bases, and 11 bases lay between the germline ends. This CDR3 is 14 amino acids long. The CDR3 reads CASSLPAPGNTIYF. For the CDR3, the DNA is TGTGCCAGCAGCCTCCCTGCTCCTGGAAACACCATATATTTT.

This clonotype was seen more than once but under ten times. The V gene is TRBV5-8, the J gene TRBJ1-5; a weak D match, TRBD1 (5 bases). The CDR3 extends over 13 amino acids. The V gene lost 1 base and the J gene lost 7 bases, with 9 bases spanning the gap. Germline V gene lookup returns CDR1 SGHTS and CDR2 YDEGEE. CDR3 in amino acids: CASSLRQSQPQHF. The CDR3, as DNA: TGTGCCAGCAGCTTGAGACAGTCACAGCCCCAGCATTTT.

This clonotype was recorded once. The chain recombines TRBV24-1 with TRBJ1-1, with 7 bases identical to TRBD1. Trimming at V came to 3 bases and at J to 4 bases, leaving 7 bases not matched to a gene. This CDR3 comprises 15 residues. Germline V gene lookup returns CDR1 KGHDR and CDR2 SFDVKD. The CDR3 DNA sequence: TGTGCCACCAGTGATGCCAAGACAGGGAGCACTGAAGCTTTCTTT. Residues: CATSDAKTGSTEAFF.

This sequence joins TRBV20-1 and TRBJ1-1; D possibly corresponds to TRBD1 (6 bases). V shed 3 bases and J shed 11 bases, with 25 bases lying between them. The CDR3 has 15 residues. In germline, CDR1 is DFQATT, CDR2 SNEGSKA (reference sequence). CDR3 coding DNA: TGCAGTGCTAGCACGTTAGGGGGGGGCGGGTTTGGTGCTTTCTTT. Protein sequence: CSASTLGGGGFGAFF.

There are a few counts of this clonotype. The rearrangement uses TRBV11-2 and TRBJ2-3, with D perhaps being TRBD1 or TRBD2 (6 bases each). Germline V CDR1 and CDR2: SGHAT, FQNNGV. Between the trimmed V and J ends, which lost 2 bases and 2 bases, there was a span of 11 bases. This CDR3 contains 15 residues. CDR3 residues: CASSLRRGHTDTQYF. CDR3 nucleotide sequence: TGTGCCAGCAGCTTAAGGCGGGGACACACAGATACGCAGTATTTT.

The rearrangement joins TRBV11-3 to TRBJ2-5; D perhaps matches TRBD1 (6 bases). V lost 3 bases to trimming and J lost 1 base, with 9 bases between them. Per the germline V gene, CDR1 is SGHNT and CDR2 is YENEEA. The CDR3 length is 14 residues. CDR3 DNA sequence: TGTGCCAGCAGCTTTGCAGGGGTCCAAGAGACCCAGTACTTC. Translating it yields CASSFAGVQETQYF.

The J gene is TRBJ2-3, the V gene TRBV2; D remains ambiguous. Trimming pared 8 bases from V and 6 bases from J, leaving 9 bases between. CDR1 and CDR2 (germline): SNHLY, FYNNEI. The CDR3 is 11 amino acids. The CDR3 bases are TGTGCCAGCGCCATCAGGGATACGCAGTATTTT. This encodes CASAIRDTQYF.

For this clonotype: The CDR3 does not close with the conserved phenylalanine or tryptophan, likely indicating a read error. This chain joins TRBV2 and TRBJ2-2; D remains ambiguous. The CDR3 covers 13 residues. V was trimmed by 4 bases and J by 4 bases, leaving 7 bases between them. CDR1 SNHLY and CDR2 FYNNEI come from the germline V gene. DNA for the CDR3: TGTGCCAGCAGTGGGGAAATCACCGGGGAGCTGTTTCTT. Translated, it gives CASSGEITGELFL.

V is TRBV28 and J is TRBJ1-1; the D is unclear. CDR1 is MDHEN, CDR2 SYDVKM, per germline. This CDR3 region has 14 residues. V shed 5 bases and J shed 3 bases, with 13 bases lying between them. CDR3 loop: CASSPLVRDTEAFF. The CDR3 DNA is TGTGCCAGCAGTCCTCTTGTCCGAGACACTGAAGCTTTCTTT.

The chain uses TRBV15 and TRBJ1-5; the D gene is possibly TRBD1 (6 bases). The CDR3 runs 13 residues. CDR1 is LNHNV, CDR2 YYDKDF, per germline (reference sequence). The V end lost 2 bases, the J end lost 7 bases, and 9 bases lay between the germline ends. The CDR3 nucleotides read TGTGCCACCAGCAGATCCGACAGGCAGCCCCAGCATTTT. Amino acid sequence: CATSRSDRQPQHF.

The V call is TRBV6-1, the J call TRBJ1-5; maybe TRBD1 (6 bases). The CDR3 sequence is 15 residues long. CDR1 and CDR2 (germline): MNHNS, SASEGT. V was clipped by 5 bases and J by 5 bases, with 16 bases between them. The CDR3 reads CASSRNSGADQPQHF. The CDR3 DNA reads TGTGCCAGCAGTCGTAATTCGGGGGCGGATCAGCCCCAGCATTTT.

This sequence joins TRBV6-1 and TRBJ1-6, with 8 bases that match TRBD1. The CDR3 is 15 amino acids. Germline CDR1 reads MNHNS; CDR2 reads SASEGT. The ends lost 7 bases at V and 7 bases at J; junction bases unmatched: 9. The CDR3 coding sequence is TGTGCCAGCACCCCCTACGGGACAGGCAATTCACCCCTCCACTTT. This sequence encodes CASTPYGTGNSPLHF.

This clonotype was counted between two and nine times. The rearrangement links TRBV20-1 to TRBJ2-7, with 10 bases fitting TRBD2. There are 14 residues in the CDR3. The germline V gene has CDR1 DFQATT and CDR2 SNEGSKA (reference sequence). V lost 6 bases, J lost 5 bases, and 10 bases stayed unmatched. The CDR3 protein is CSASPELAGNEQYF. The CDR3 region has the DNA TGCAGTGCCAGCCCCGAACTAGCGGGAAACGAGCAGTACTTC.

The table lists this clonotype with a few counts. This rearrangement joins TRBV30 to TRBJ1-5; 7 bases align to TRBD1. Losses at the gene ends were 7 bases for V and 2 bases for J; bases not matched to a gene: 11. The germline V gene has CDR1 GTSNPN and CDR2 SVGIG (reference sequence). This CDR3 region has 15 residues. The CDR3 region has the DNA TGTGCCTCGAGCGTCAGGGGGGCCGGCAATCAGCCCCAGCATTTT. This encodes CASSVRGAGNQPQHF.

The J gene is TRBJ2-7, the V gene TRBV2; weak D call: TRBD1 (5 bases). The CDR3 contains 14 residues. CDR1 and CDR2 (germline): SNHLY, FYNNEI. Trimming cost V 5 bases and J 0 bases, with 11 bases left between them. This chain's CDR3 is CASSTGGHSYEQYF. The CDR3 DNA follows: TGTGCCAGCAGTACCGGTGGACACTCCTACGAGCAGTACTTC.

The rearrangement joins TRBV7-3 to TRBJ2-5, with 13 bases fitting TRBD2. Trimming cost V 4 bases and J 2 bases; bases outside gene matches: 4. CDR1 and CDR2 from the germline V gene are SGHTA and FQGTGA. This CDR3 region has 16 residues. The DNA of the CDR3 is TGTGCCAGCAGCTCCGGGGGACTAGCGGGACAAGAGACCCAGTACTTC. It yields the protein CASSSGGLAGQETQYF. Combining the CDR3 with reference TRBV7-3 and TRBJ2-5 gives the whole variable domain GAGVSQTPSNKVTEKGKYVELRCDPISGHTALYWYRQSLGQGPEFLIYFQGTGAADDSGLPNDRFFAVRPEGSVSTLKIQRTERGDSAVYLCASSSGGLAGQETQYFGPGTRLLVL.

In its sample, this clonotype was seen a few times. V gene TRBV6-2 or TRBV6-3 combines with J gene TRBJ1-2; TRBD1 aligns across 11 bases. Per germline, CDR1 MNHEY and CDR2 SVGEGT. The CDR3 length is 14 residues. With V trimmed by 6 bases and J by 7 bases, 7 bases remained unmatched. The CDR3 here is CASRRTGGAAGYTF. In DNA, the CDR3 is TGTGCCAGCAGAAGGACAGGGGGCGCAGCTGGCTACACCTTC.

Written as DNA, the CDR3 is TGTGCCAGCAGCTTCGACGGCGCGACGGGACAGCCCCAGCATTTT. Its translation is CASSFDGATGQPQHF. The chain employs TRBV11-2 and TRBJ1-5, with D hard to call. The CDR3 is made up of 15 amino acids. The V and J ends lost 3 bases and 7 bases respectively, with 16 bases between them. Germline V gene data show CDR1 as SGHAT and CDR2 as FQNNGV.

The chain links TRBV4-1 to TRBJ1-2; D remains unclear. This CDR3 contains 13 residues. Per the germline V gene, CDR1 is MGHRA and CDR2 is YSYEKL. V lost 0 bases and J lost 4, with 6 bases in between. The CDR3 loop is CASSQEQTYGYTF. The CDR3, as DNA: TGCGCCAGCAGCCAAGAGCAGACCTATGGCTACACCTTC.

The chain employs TRBV20-1 and TRBJ2-2; 7 nucleotides match TRBD1. V lost 6 bases and J lost 0; bases outside the gene matches: 4. This CDR3 has 14 amino acids. Germline V CDR1 and CDR2: DFQATT, SNEGSKA (reference sequence). As DNA, the CDR3 is TGCAGTGCCCTCACAGGGGCGAACACCGGGGAGCTGTTTTTT. This sequence encodes CSALTGANTGELFF.